These 19 T cell receptor beta chains share one sample of origin, sequenced in a study of identifying expanded T cells in peripheral blood. Generated by immunoSEQ multiplex PCR, the TCRdb table keeps only in-frame clones and is missing some. The sample records approximately 110,000 clones, about 88% being singletons. Sequencing was performed on blood. The receptors come from a person between 18 and 70 years old in good health.

The V gene is TRBV2, the J gene TRBJ2-1; possible D gene TRBD1, 6 bases. V was clipped by 3 bases and J by 1 base, with 7 bases between them. The CDR3 has 14 amino acids. CDR1 SNHLY and CDR2 FYNNEI come from the germline V gene. The CDR3 coding sequence is TGTGCCAGCAGTGACAGGGGTTCCTACAATGAGCAGTTCTTC. It encodes CASSDRGSYNEQFF.

J is TRBJ2-3 and V is TRBV7-3, with D possibly being TRBD2 (6 bases). CDR1 is SGHTA, CDR2 FQGTGA, per germline. V lost 3 bases and J lost 5, with 12 bases in between. The CDR3 is made up of 14 amino acids. DNA of the CDR3: TGTGCCAGCAGCTTGGGACTTGGGGTAGATACGCAGTATTTT. It encodes CASSLGLGVDTQYF.

This chain joins TRBV7-3 and TRBJ1-1; possible D gene TRBD1, 6 bases. CDR1 is SGHTA and CDR2 is FQGTGA in the germline V gene. Trimming took 5 bases from V and 2 from J, leaving 12 bases between them. CDR3 length equals 14 residues. The CDR3: CASSLQGVNTEAFF. The CDR3 DNA follows: TGTGCCAGCAGCCTACAGGGAGTTAACACTGAAGCTTTCTTT.

This clone came up once. V gene TRBV19 combines with J gene TRBJ1-4; D gene uncertain. V was shortened by 4 bases and J by 0 bases, with 6 bases between the two germline ends. Germline V gives CDR1 LNHDA, CDR2 SQIVND (reference sequence). The CDR3 extends over 14 amino acids. Here the CDR3 DNA reads TGTGCCAGTAGTAGGGGAACAACTAATGAAAAACTGTTTTTT. It specifies CASSRGTTNEKLFF.

V gene TRBV5-1 combines with J gene TRBJ1-2; D might be TRBD1 (5 bases). This CDR3 contains 15 residues. Germline loops: CDR1 SGHRS, CDR2 YFSETQ. V dropped 2 bases and J dropped 7 bases, with 18 bases sitting between them. This CDR3 reads CASSLIGIGAGGYTF. The CDR3 coding sequence is TGCGCCAGCAGCTTAATCGGGATTGGGGCGGGTGGCTACACCTTC.

This chain links TRBV27 with TRBJ1-1; the D is unclear. Germline CDR1 and CDR2: MNHEY and SMNVEV (reference sequence). V shed 6 bases and J shed 2 bases, with 4 bases lying between them. The CDR3 runs to 11 residues. CDR3 sequence (DNA): TGTGCCAGCAGCGGCAACACTGAAGCTTTCTTT. Its translation is CASSGNTEAFF.

The gene calls are TRBV15 and TRBJ1-2, with TRBD1 matching 10 bases. The V gene's germline CDR1 is LNHNV and CDR2 YYDKDF (reference sequence). J was trimmed by 5 bases and V by 0 bases; bases with no gene match: 6. The CDR3 has 16 residues. CDR3 region: CATSREDRGLLYGYTF. The CDR3 bases are TGTGCCACCAGCAGAGAAGACAGGGGGCTTTTGTATGGCTACACCTTC.

J is TRBJ2-7 and V is TRBV28; 9 nucleotides align to TRBD1. Per the germline V gene, CDR1 is MDHEN and CDR2 is SYDVKM. This CDR3 region has 14 residues. The trim removed 7 bases at V and 6 bases at J, leaving 10 bases unmatched. The chain's CDR3 is CASTGQGSVSEQYF. The CDR3 bases are TGTGCCAGCACCGGACAGGGGAGCGTCTCCGAGCAGTACTTC.

This CDR3 is CASSSMGLSGNTIYF. The CDR3 DNA reads as TGTGCCAGCAGCTCGATGGGCCTTTCTGGAAACACCATATATTTT. This chain uses TRBV7-3 with TRBJ1-3; no reliable D call. Trimming stripped 4 bases from V and 1 base from J, with 11 bases between. The CDR3 runs 15 residues. Looked up from germline, CDR1 is SGHTA and CDR2 is FQGTGA.

This chain joins TRBV6-6 and TRBJ2-7; D tentatively fits TRBD1 or TRBD2 (5 bases each). Trimming stripped 6 bases from V and 4 bases from J, with 16 bases between. Germline V gene sequence: CDR1 MNHNY, CDR2 SVGAGI (reference sequence). There are 14 residues in the CDR3. CDR3 sequence: CASSQSGRGYEQYF. CDR3 DNA sequence: TGTGCCAGCAGCCAAAGCGGAAGGGGTTACGAGCAGTACTTC.

The chain uses TRBV19 and TRBJ1-1; 8 bases fit TRBD1. V gave up 6 bases and J gave up 4 bases; unmatched junction bases: 7. The CDR3 is made up of 14 amino acids. Germline loops: CDR1 LNHDA, CDR2 SQIVND (reference sequence). DNA of the CDR3: TGTGCCAGTAGACCCAGGGGGCTCGTCACTGAAGCTTTCTTT. This codes for CASRPRGLVTEAFF.

V is TRBV5-1 and J is TRBJ2-1; 9 bases agree with TRBD1. The CDR3 runs 14 residues. In germline, CDR1 is SGHRS, CDR2 YFSETQ. Trimming at V came to 4 bases and at J to 10 bases, leaving 9 bases not matched to a gene. CDR3 DNA sequence: TGCGCCAGCAGCCCGGGGGACAGGGTCCGGGAGCAGTTCTTC. This translates into CASSPGDRVREQFF.

CDR3 loop: CASSLGVPSYEQYF. In nucleotides, the CDR3 is TGTGCCTCAAGCCTGGGGGTTCCCTCCTACGAGCAGTACTTC. The chain couples TRBV9 to TRBJ2-7; D is tentatively TRBD1 or TRBD2 (5 bases each). The CDR3 consists of 14 residues. The V gene lost 10 bases and the J gene lost 0 bases, with 17 bases spanning the gap. Germline CDR1 reads SGDLS; CDR2 reads YYNGEE.

The chain carries TRBV5-1 and TRBJ2-7, with D perhaps TRBD2 (5 bases). The CDR3 totals 13 residues. V was trimmed by 1 base and J by 3 bases, leaving 8 bases between them. Per germline, CDR1 SGHRS and CDR2 YFSETQ. This CDR3 is CASSLMGSYEQYF. CDR3 DNA: TGCGCCAGCAGCTTGATGGGGAGCTACGAGCAGTACTTC. The full variable domain, in which reference TRBV5-1 and TRBJ2-7 provide the parts outside the CDR3, is KAGVTQTPRYLIKTRGQQVTLSCSPISGHRSVSWYQQTPGQGLQFLFEYFSETQRNKGNFPGRFSGRQFSNSRSEMNVSTLELGDSALYLCASSLMGSYEQYFGPGTRLTVT.

The chain has TRBV9 and TRBJ2-1; perhaps TRBD1 as D (6 bases). V was trimmed by 3 bases and J by 5 bases, leaving 9 bases between them. Germline CDR1 and CDR2: SGDLS and YYNGEE. CDR3 length: 13 amino acids. The chain's CDR3 is CASSASGDNEQFF. The CDR3 coding sequence is TGTGCCAGCAGCGCCTCAGGGGACAATGAGCAGTTCTTC.

This clone has only one observation. The V gene is TRBV14, the J gene TRBJ1-3, with no clear D. The V end lost 4 bases, the J end lost 0 bases, and 10 bases lay between the germline ends. The CDR3 contains 15 residues. Germline CDR1 and CDR2: SGHDN and FVKESK. Written as DNA, the CDR3 is TGTGCCAGCAGCCTGTTGCAGGCCTCTGGAAACACCATATATTTT. Amino acid sequence: CASSLLQASGNTIYF.

This chain joins TRBV4-2 and TRBJ2-5, with 10 bases aligning to TRBD2. Germline V gene data show CDR1 as LGHNA and CDR2 as YNFKEQ. Germline trimming cut 0 bases from V and 5 bases from J; bases unmatched to any gene: 6. The CDR3 has 16 residues. DNA for the CDR3: TGTGCCAGCAGCCAAGATGTAAGCGGGGGGGTGGAGACCCAGTACTTC. Its translation: CASSQDVSGGVETQYF.

The V gene is TRBV28, the J gene TRBJ1-2; no definite D call. This CDR3 has 11 amino acids. The V and J ends lost 4 bases and 11 bases respectively, with 11 bases between them. Germline V gene sequence: CDR1 MDHEN, CDR2 SYDVKM. CDR3: CASSSRQGYTF. The CDR3 DNA reads TGTGCCAGCAGTTCGCGACAAGGATACACCTTC.

J is TRBJ2-7 and V is TRBV30, with TRBD2 matching 7 bases. V lost 3 bases and J lost 4; bases outside the gene matches: 3. Germline lookup yields CDR1 GTSNPN and CDR2 SVGIG (reference sequence). CDR3 length: 12 amino acids. CDR3 bases: TGTGCCTGGAGGGGGGAGGGATACGAGCAGTACTTC. Translating it yields CAWRGEGYEQYF.